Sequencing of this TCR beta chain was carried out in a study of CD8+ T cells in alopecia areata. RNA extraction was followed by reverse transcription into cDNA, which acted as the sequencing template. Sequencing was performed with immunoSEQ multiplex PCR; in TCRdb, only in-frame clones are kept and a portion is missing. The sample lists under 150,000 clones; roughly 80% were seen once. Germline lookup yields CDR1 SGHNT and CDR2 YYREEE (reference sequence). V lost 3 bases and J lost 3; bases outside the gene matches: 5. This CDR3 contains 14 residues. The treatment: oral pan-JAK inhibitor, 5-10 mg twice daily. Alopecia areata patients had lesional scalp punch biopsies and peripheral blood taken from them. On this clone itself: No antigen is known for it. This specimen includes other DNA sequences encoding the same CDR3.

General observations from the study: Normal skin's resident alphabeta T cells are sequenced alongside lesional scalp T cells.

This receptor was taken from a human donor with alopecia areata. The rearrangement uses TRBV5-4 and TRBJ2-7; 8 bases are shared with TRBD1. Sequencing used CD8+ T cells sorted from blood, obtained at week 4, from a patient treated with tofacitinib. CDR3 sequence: CASSSDRGNYEQYF. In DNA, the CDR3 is TGTGCCAGCAGCTCCGACAGGGGTAACTACGAGCAGTACTTC.